This TCR beta chain was found in a study of T cell repertoires in cytomegalovirus infection. Across the study: Public TCR beta signatures indicated both CMV infection and matching HLA type. General study findings and limits: Totalled public TCR beta family frequency picked out people who carried CMV plus the relevant HLA.

As for this clonotype: Its antigen is still unknown.

TCRdb reprocessed the reads with MiXCR, giving one entry per CDR3 protein. This sample has some 280,000 distinct CDR3 sequences; around 13% occur once, and the top ten carry around 8.7%. Germline V lookup: CDR1 MNHNY, CDR2 SVGAGI (reference sequence). CDR3 length: 14 residues. Between the trimmed V and J ends, which lost 2 bases and 2 bases, there was a span of 8 bases. The V and J genes are TRBV6-6 and TRBJ2-3; D is unresolved. This sequence was found in a human donor in good health (CMV status not recorded). Some clones in this sample may be carry-over from other donors' samples. Sequencing used PBMCs. CDR3 in amino acids: CASSYGPPTDTQYF. CDR3 coding DNA: TGTGCCAGCAGTTACGGGCCTCCCACAGATACGCAGTATTTT.